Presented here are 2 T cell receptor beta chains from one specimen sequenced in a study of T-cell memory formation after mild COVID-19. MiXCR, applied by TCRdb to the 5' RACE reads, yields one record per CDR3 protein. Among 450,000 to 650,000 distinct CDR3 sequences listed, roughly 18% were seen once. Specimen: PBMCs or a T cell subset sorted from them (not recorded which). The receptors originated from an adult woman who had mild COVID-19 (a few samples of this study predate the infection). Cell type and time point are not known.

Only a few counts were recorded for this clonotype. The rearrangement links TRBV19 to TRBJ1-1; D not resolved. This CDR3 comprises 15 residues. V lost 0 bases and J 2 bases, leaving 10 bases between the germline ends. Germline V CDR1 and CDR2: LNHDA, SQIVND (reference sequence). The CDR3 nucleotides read TGTGCCAGTAGTATAGATCCCAAAGGAAACACTGAAGCTTTCTTT. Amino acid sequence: CASSIDPKGNTEAFF.

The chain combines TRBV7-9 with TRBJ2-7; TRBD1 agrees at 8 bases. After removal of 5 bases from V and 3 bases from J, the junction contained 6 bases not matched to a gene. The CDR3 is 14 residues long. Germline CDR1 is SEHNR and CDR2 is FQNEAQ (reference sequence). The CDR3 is CASSARQGSYEQYF. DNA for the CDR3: TGTGCCAGCAGCGCGCGACAGGGGAGCTACGAGCAGTACTTC.